Listed here are 20 T cell receptor beta chains from one sample, sequenced in a study of tumor and adjacent non-tumor tissue in lung cancer. TCRbeta libraries were built with three rounds of nested PCR, modified from ARM-PCR. MiXCR, run by TCRdb on the multiplex PCR reads, gives a single entry per CDR3 protein. This table has more than 55,000 distinct CDR3 sequences, around three quarters appearing once. No cell sorting was done before RNA was extracted from the tissue. More than 3 cm separated this lung sample from the edge of the tumor. Sequenced sample: distant non-tumor lung tissue. The receptors derive from a man aged 55-75 years with non-small cell lung cancer.

A remark on this clonotype: This CDR3 is missing its conserved last phenylalanine or tryptophan, likely due to a read error. The CDR3 is CSASAGGDNEAFY. The CDR3 nucleotides read TGCAGCGCCTCGGCAGGGGGGGACAACGAAGCTTTCTAT. The J gene is TRBJ1-1, the V gene TRBV29-1; 7 bases align to TRBD1. The CDR3 is made up of 13 amino acids. In germline, CDR1 is SQVTM, CDR2 ANQGSEA. V was pared by 7 bases and J by 8 bases, with 13 bases of the junction left unmatched.

About this clonotype itself: A single base separates this from a much larger clone, so it may be a read error. The chain uses TRBV20-1 and TRBJ1-1, with 12 bases fitting TRBD1. Germline trimming cut 7 bases from V and 5 bases from J; bases unmatched to any gene: 11. CDR1 is DFQATT, CDR2 SNEGSKA, per germline (reference sequence). The CDR3 has 15 amino acids. Here the CDR3 reads CSVIPGQGAVTEAFF. DNA for the CDR3: TGCAGTGTTATACCGGGACAGGGGGCAGTAACTGAAGCTTTCTTT.

The chain recombines TRBV29-1 with TRBJ2-3; 12 positions agree with TRBD2. Germline-derived CDR1 and CDR2 are SQVTM and ANQGSEA. J was trimmed by 7 bases and V by 6 bases; bases with no gene match: 14. This CDR3 region has 16 residues. Here the CDR3 reads CSVIKGLAGPVYTQYF. DNA of the CDR3: TGCAGCGTCATAAAAGGACTAGCGGGACCGGTATATACGCAGTATTTT.

Points on this clonotype: Mismatch with germline at one junction end may stem from a read error. The rearrangement joins TRBV5-1 to TRBJ1-1; maybe TRBD1 (6 bases). Germline-derived CDR1 and CDR2 are SGHRS and YFSETQ. CDR3 size: 13 residues. In nucleotides, the CDR3 is TGCGCCAGCAGGTTCCTACAGGGCACTGAAACTTTCTTT. Its translation: CASRFLQGTETFF. Full variable domain (remainder filled in from reference TRBV5-1 and TRBJ1-1): KAGVTQTPRYLIKTRGQQVTLSCSPISGHRSVSWYQQTPGQGLQFLFEYFSETQRNKGNFPGRFSGRQFSNSRSEMNVSTLELGDSALYLCASRFLQGTETFFGQGTRLTVV.

At least ten counts were recorded for this clonotype. The CDR3, as DNA: TGTGCCAGCAGTTCCGCCCGGGGGGACGAGGCAGGGGAGCTGTTTTTT. It yields the protein CASSSARGDEAGELFF. V gene TRBV28 combines with J gene TRBJ2-2; 7 positions agree with TRBD2. This CDR3 contains 16 residues. The germline gives CDR1 MDHEN, CDR2 SYDVKM. V gave up 4 bases and J gave up 8 bases; unmatched junction bases: 13.

On this clonotype: A much larger clone is a single base away; this may be a read error. The chain recombines TRBV28 with TRBJ2-1, with TRBD2 matching 7 bases. Germline lookup yields CDR1 MDHEN and CDR2 SYDVKM. The CDR3 runs 13 residues. The CDR3 region has the DNA TGTACCAGCAGACCCAGCGGGGACAATGAGCAGTTCTTC. Residues: CTSRPSGDNEQFF.

CDR3 nucleotides: TGTGCCAGCATGGAATGGAGGGGTGTCGGGGCCACCTACGAGCAGTACTTC. Amino acids: CASMEWRGVGATYEQYF. This sequence joins TRBV6-1 and TRBJ2-7; maybe TRBD2 (6 bases). The CDR3 runs to 17 residues. Trimming pared 7 bases from V and 2 bases from J, leaving 24 bases between. CDR1 is MNHNS, CDR2 SASEGT, per germline.

The chain carries TRBV28 and TRBJ1-2; tentatively, D is TRBD1 (6 bases). The CDR3 loop spans 14 amino acids. Germline assignment: CDR1 MDHEN and CDR2 SYDVKM. V gave up 6 bases and J gave up 7 bases, with 18 bases separating them. The CDR3 here is CASRPSGTPIGYTF. The CDR3 nucleotides read TGTGCCAGCAGACCGAGCGGGACACCCATTGGCTACACCTTC.

As regards this clonotype: This could be a read error, since a much larger clone is one nucleotide away. The rearrangement links TRBV6-4 to TRBJ2-3, with TRBD2 identical over 8 bases. CDR1 is MRHNA and CDR2 is SNTAGT in the germline V gene. The CDR3 is 15 amino acids. The DNA for the CDR3 is TGTGACAGCAGTGACTCTAGCGGGAGCACAGATACGCAGTATTTT. It specifies CDSSDSSGSTDTQYF.

This clonotype was counted between two and nine times. DNA of the CDR3: TGTGCCAGCAGCTTAATGGACTCCTACAATGAGCAGTTCTTC. Translating it yields CASSLMDSYNEQFF. This sequence joins TRBV6-5 and TRBJ2-1; D uncertain. V was trimmed by 6 bases and J by 0 bases, leaving 9 bases between them. This CDR3 comprises 14 residues. Germline V gene lookup returns CDR1 MNHEY and CDR2 SVGAGI.

As to this clonotype: Mismatch with germline at one junction end may stem from a read error. The chain couples TRBV6-1 to TRBJ2-1; possible D gene TRBD2, 6 bases. The germline V gene has CDR1 MNHNS and CDR2 SASEGT. The CDR3 loop spans 15 amino acids. The CDR3 sequence is CASSEASGRYNDQFF. As DNA, the CDR3 is TGTGCCAGCAGTGAGGCTAGTGGGAGGTACAATGACCAGTTCTTC.

This clonotype was detected only a few times. The gene calls are TRBV20-1 and TRBJ2-5; 11 bases match TRBD2. Germline values: CDR1 DFQATT, CDR2 SNEGSKA (reference sequence). The CDR3 has 15 residues. With 6 bases clipped from V and 7 bases from J, the junction kept 13 bases outside the gene matches. CDR3 region: CSATISGRAFGTQYF. The CDR3, as DNA: TGCAGTGCCACCATTAGCGGGAGGGCCTTTGGGACCCAGTACTTC.

The chain uses TRBV28 and TRBJ2-1; perhaps TRBD1 as D (5 bases). This CDR3 region has 14 residues. The V end lost 7 bases, the J end lost 13 bases, and 23 bases lay between the germline ends. From germline, CDR1 is MDHEN and CDR2 SYDVKM. The CDR3 spells CASTGGHGRSHQFF. Written as DNA, the CDR3 is TGTGCCAGCACCGGCGGACATGGCAGGTCACATCAGTTCTTC.

Notes on this clonotype: Its ends do not fully match the called genes, so a read error is possible. The chain carries TRBV7-2 and TRBJ2-5; the D is unclear. The germline V gene encodes CDR1 SGHTA and CDR2 FQGNSA. This CDR3 has 11 residues. CDR3 in amino acids: CASNSQETQYF. For the CDR3, the DNA is TGTGCCAGCAACTCCCAAGAGACCCAATACTTC.

The chain uses TRBV10-1 and TRBJ2-3; D call uncertain. The CDR3 loop spans 13 amino acids. Trimming stripped 3 bases from V and 5 bases from J, with 9 bases between. Germline V gene lookup returns CDR1 WNHNN and CDR2 SYGVQD (reference sequence). CDR3 DNA sequence: TGCGCCAGCAGTGACGGCAGCGTAGATACGCAGTATTTT. It translates to CASSDGSVDTQYF.

To note about this clonotype: At one boundary the junction diverges from the germline segment, which might be a read error. The V gene is TRBV29-1, the J gene TRBJ2-1; 10 bases match TRBD2. This CDR3 spans 13 amino acids. Germline V gives CDR1 SQVTM, CDR2 ANQGSEA. CDR3 in amino acids: CSVGLASYNELFF. The CDR3 nucleotides are TGCAGCGTGGGACTAGCGAGCTACAATGAGCTGTTCTTC.

This clonotype was recorded only once. One end of the junction varies from germline; a read error may be responsible. V and J are TRBV6-5 and TRBJ2-7; TRBD2 agrees at 7 bases. Germline V lookup: CDR1 MNHEY, CDR2 SVGAGI. CDR3 length: 15 amino acids. CDR3 sequence (DNA): TGTGCGAGCAATTACTCGAGGCGGGAGACGGCCGAGGAGTACTTC. Residues: CASNYSRRETAEEYF.

About this clonotype itself: Since the CDR3 does not end with the conserved phenylalanine or tryptophan, this likely comes from a read error. The rearrangement uses TRBV15 and TRBJ2-5, with 7 bases aligning to TRBD2. Unmatched junction bases numbered 5, after V lost 2 bases and J lost 5 bases. The CDR3 has 14 amino acids. The germline CDR1 and CDR2 sequences are LNHNV and YYDKDF (reference sequence). The CDR3 sequence is CATSRTQRDETQYS. The CDR3 nucleotides are TGTGCCACCAGCAGAACCCAGCGGGATGAGACCCAGTACTCC.

This clonotype was counted only a few times. A read error may be the cause here, since a much bigger clone is one base away. Here the CDR3 reads CASTENNYGYTF. CDR3 DNA sequence: TGTGCCAGCACCGAGAATAACTATGGCTACACCTTC. The chain couples TRBV7-9 to TRBJ1-2; unclear D gene. V shed 7 bases and J shed 1 base, with 7 bases lying between them. CDR1 is SEHNR and CDR2 is FQNEAQ in the germline V gene (reference sequence). CDR3 size: 12 residues.

This clonotype was counted at least ten times. The rearrangement joins TRBV6-1 to TRBJ1-1, with D possibly matching TRBD1 (5 bases). CDR1 is MNHNS and CDR2 is SASEGT in the germline V gene. This CDR3 spans 12 amino acids. The germline V and J ends were trimmed by 5 bases and 3 bases, with 7 bases remaining between them. In DNA form, the CDR3 reads TGTGCCAGCAGTCTCAGGGACACTGAAGCTTTCTTT. This encodes CASSLRDTEAFF.